Listed below are T cell receptor beta chains from one sample, sequenced in a study of blood T cell repertoires in COVID-19. Profiling relied on immunoSEQ multiplex PCR, and the TCRdb table lists in-frame clones only, not all of them. The sample records around 300,000 clones, about 87% being singletons. The sequenced sample was PBMCs or T cells enriched from blood (not recorded which). The receptor source for this set is a woman aged 50 to 60 who had recovered from COVID-19. CDR3s include the opening cysteine and the closing phenylalanine or tryptophan. The order of the fields is J gene, V gene, D gene, clone size, CDR3 protein, CDR3 DNA. D genes are given only for firm matches. Clone size is shown for a subset of rows, as once, few, many or a class of expanded clone.

j_gene: TRBJ2-1
v_gene: TRBV7-3
d_gene: TRBD2
abundance: .
CDR3aa: CASSPGTSGREYNEQFF
CDR3nt: TGTGCCAGCAGCCCGGGGACTAGCGGGAGGGAATACAATGAGCAGTTCTTC

j_gene: TRBJ1-2
v_gene: TRBV6-4
d_gene: .
abundance: .
CDR3aa: CASSTGNGGYTF
CDR3nt: TGTGCCAGTAGCACAGGGAATGGTGGCTACACCTTC

j_gene: TRBJ1-2
v_gene: TRBV27
d_gene: TRBD1
abundance: .
CDR3aa: CASTTGGAGGYTF
CDR3nt: TGTGCCAGCACCACAGGGGGCGCCGGTGGCTACACCTTC

j_gene: TRBJ1-5
v_gene: TRBV19
d_gene: .
abundance: .
CDR3aa: CASISRPNQPQHF
CDR3nt: TGTGCCAGTATCAGTCGTCCCAATCAGCCCCAGCATTTT

j_gene: TRBJ2-1
v_gene: TRBV13
d_gene: TRBD2
abundance: .
CDR3aa: CASSFRLAEQFF
CDR3nt: TGTGCCAGCAGCTTCCGACTAGCTGAGCAGTTCTTC

j_gene: TRBJ2-3
v_gene: TRBV28
d_gene: .
abundance: .
CDR3aa: CASSLPGQRTQYF
CDR3nt: TGTGCCAGCAGTTTACCTGGACAGCGCACGCAGTATTTT

j_gene: TRBJ1-1
v_gene: TRBV20-1
d_gene: .
abundance: .
CDR3aa: CSADRNTEAFF
CDR3nt: TGCAGTGCGGACAGAAACACTGAAGCTTTCTTT

j_gene: TRBJ2-2
v_gene: TRBV18
d_gene: .
abundance: once
CDR3aa: CASSPRRVLNTGELFF
CDR3nt: TGTGCCAGCTCACCCCGGAGAGTGCTAAACACCGGGGAGCTGTTTTTT

j_gene: TRBJ2-1
v_gene: TRBV4-2
d_gene: .
abundance: .
CDR3aa: CASSRRVSGGAYNEQFF
CDR3nt: TGTGCCAGCAGCCGGCGGGTATCCGGGGGTGCCTACAATGAGCAGTTCTTC

j_gene: TRBJ2-1
v_gene: TRBV4-2
d_gene: TRBD2
abundance: .
CDR3aa: CASSQDPGTSFNNEQFF
CDR3nt: TGTGCCAGCAGCCAAGATCCCGGGACTAGCTTCAACAATGAGCAGTTCTTC

j_gene: TRBJ2-3
v_gene: TRBV7-2
d_gene: .
abundance: .
CDR3aa: CASSLDFSGIADTQYF
CDR3nt: TGTGCCAGCAGCTTAGATTTTTCCGGGATCGCAGATACGCAGTATTTT

j_gene: TRBJ2-5
v_gene: TRBV19
d_gene: TRBD2
abundance: .
CDR3aa: CASSIVAGGVRETQYF
CDR3nt: TGTGCCAGTAGTATTGTAGCGGGAGGGGTGAGGGAGACCCAGTACTTC

j_gene: TRBJ2-7
v_gene: TRBV24-1
d_gene: TRBD1
abundance: .
CDR3aa: CATSDPTGGDYEQYF
CDR3nt: TGTGCCACCAGTGACCCGACAGGGGGGGACTACGAGCAGTACTTC

j_gene: TRBJ1-4
v_gene: TRBV6-1
d_gene: .
abundance: .
CDR3aa: CASSEQVLNEKLFF
CDR3nt: TGTGCCAGCAGTGAGCAGGTCCTTAATGAAAAACTGTTTTTT

j_gene: TRBJ2-3
v_gene: TRBV28
d_gene: TRBD1
abundance: .
CDR3aa: CASSSRTGTDTQYF
CDR3nt: TGTGCCAGCAGTTCCCGGACAGGGACAGATACGCAGTATTTT

j_gene: TRBJ1-1
v_gene: TRBV6-5
d_gene: .
abundance: .
CDR3aa: CASSQSTEAFF
CDR3nt: TGTGCCAGCAGCCAATCCACTGAAGCTTTCTTT

j_gene: TRBJ2-2
v_gene: TRBV5-1
d_gene: .
abundance: .
CDR3aa: CASSSNPQDGELFF
CDR3nt: TGCGCCAGCAGCTCCAATCCACAGGACGGGGAGCTGTTTTTT

j_gene: TRBJ1-6
v_gene: TRBV3-1/TRBV3-2
d_gene: .
abundance: .
CDR3aa: CASSQDSRGGSPLHF
CDR3nt: TGTGCCAGCAGCCAAGATTCCAGGGGCGGTTCACCCCTCCACTTT

j_gene: TRBJ2-2
v_gene: TRBV7-7
d_gene: TRBD2
abundance: .
CDR3aa: CASSFLAGSNGGELFF
CDR3nt: TGTGCTAGCAGCTTTCTAGCGGGGAGTAACGGCGGGGAGCTGTTTTTT

j_gene: TRBJ1-2
v_gene: TRBV5-1
d_gene: .
abundance: few
CDR3aa: CASSEGWSYGYTF
CDR3nt: TGCGCCAGCAGCGAGGGATGGAGCTATGGCTACACCTTC

j_gene: TRBJ2-3
v_gene: TRBV19
d_gene: TRBD2
abundance: once
CDR3aa: CASSSRLAATDTQYF
CDR3nt: TGTGCCAGTAGTTCGAGACTAGCGGCGACAGATACGCAGTATTTT

j_gene: TRBJ1-5
v_gene: TRBV5-6
d_gene: .
abundance: few
CDR3aa: CASSLVGVNQPQHF
CDR3nt: TGTGCCAGCAGCTTGGTAGGGGTCAATCAGCCCCAGCATTTT

j_gene: TRBJ1-1
v_gene: TRBV7-9
d_gene: .
abundance: .
CDR3aa: CASSLAYRANTEAFF
CDR3nt: TGTGCCAGCAGCTTAGCTTACAGGGCAAACACTGAAGCTTTCTTT

j_gene: TRBJ2-7
v_gene: TRBV4-3
d_gene: .
abundance: .
CDR3aa: CASSQGRAGQSYEQYF
CDR3nt: TGCGCCAGCAGCCAAGGTCGGGCAGGGCAGTCCTACGAGCAGTACTTC

j_gene: TRBJ2-3
v_gene: TRBV2
d_gene: TRBD2
abundance: .
CDR3aa: CASSSPGLAGGHGDTQYF
CDR3nt: TGTGCCAGCAGCTCCCCGGGGCTAGCGGGAGGGCACGGAGATACGCAGTATTTT

j_gene: TRBJ1-2
v_gene: TRBV29-1
d_gene: TRBD1
abundance: .
CDR3aa: CSVERDRGRRGYTF
CDR3nt: TGCAGCGTTGAACGCGACAGGGGTCGGCGCGGCTACACCTTC

j_gene: TRBJ2-1
v_gene: TRBV6-5
d_gene: .
abundance: .
CDR3aa: CASSRDRESGNEQFF
CDR3nt: TGTGCCAGCAGTCGAGACCGGGAGTCTGGCAATGAGCAGTTCTTC

j_gene: TRBJ2-4
v_gene: TRBV30
d_gene: .
abundance: .
CDR3aa: CAWSSTPRTKNIQYF
CDR3nt: TGTGCCTGGAGTTCGACTCCCCGTACCAAAAACATTCAGTACTTC

j_gene: TRBJ2-1
v_gene: TRBV29-1
d_gene: TRBD2
abundance: .
CDR3aa: CSVEVAGGPNEQFF
CDR3nt: TGCAGCGTTGAGGTAGCGGGAGGGCCCAATGAGCAGTTCTTC

j_gene: TRBJ1-4
v_gene: TRBV10-3
d_gene: .
abundance: .
CDR3aa: CAITKGPAASGEKLFF
CDR3nt: TGTGCCATCACCAAAGGACCCGCCGCCTCAGGGGAAAAACTGTTTTTT

j_gene: TRBJ1-1
v_gene: TRBV28
d_gene: TRBD1
abundance: .
CDR3aa: CASSVQGGFFGTEAFF
CDR3nt: TGTGCCAGCAGTGTGCAGGGGGGATTTTTCGGCACTGAAGCTTTCTTT

j_gene: TRBJ1-4
v_gene: TRBV29-1
d_gene: TRBD1
abundance: .
CDR3aa: CSVGDRRLELFF
CDR3nt: TGCAGCGTGGGGGACAGACGTCTGGAACTGTTTTTT

j_gene: TRBJ2-2
v_gene: TRBV7-9
d_gene: TRBD1
abundance: .
CDR3aa: CASSLGRSGQGFTGELFF
CDR3nt: TGTGCCAGCAGCTTAGGACGATCGGGACAGGGTTTCACCGGGGAGCTGTTTTTT

j_gene: TRBJ2-3
v_gene: TRBV7-2
d_gene: TRBD1
abundance: .
CDR3aa: CASRRGTGSTDTQYF
CDR3nt: TGTGCCAGCAGACGAGGGACAGGGAGCACAGATACGCAGTATTTT

j_gene: TRBJ2-2
v_gene: TRBV21-1
d_gene: .
abundance: .
CDR3aa: CASSKTTSGRAHVVGELFF
CDR3nt: TGTGCCAGCAGCAAAACGACTAGCGGGAGGGCCCATGTAGTCGGGGAGCTGTTTTTT

j_gene: TRBJ2-1
v_gene: TRBV6-5
d_gene: TRBD1
abundance: .
CDR3aa: CASGPGQSYNEQFF
CDR3nt: TGTGCCAGCGGGCCGGGACAGAGCTACAATGAGCAGTTCTTC

j_gene: TRBJ2-7
v_gene: TRBV11-2
d_gene: TRBD1
abundance: .
CDR3aa: CASSLSTGGEQYF
CDR3nt: TGTGCCAGCAGCTTGAGTACAGGGGGCGAGCAGTACTTC

j_gene: TRBJ2-7
v_gene: TRBV12-5
d_gene: .
abundance: .
CDR3aa: CASGLQDEQYF
CDR3nt: TGTGCTAGTGGTTTACAGGACGAGCAGTACTTC

j_gene: TRBJ2-7
v_gene: TRBV3-1/TRBV3-2
d_gene: TRBD2
abundance: .
CDR3aa: CASSSTSGSKYEQYF
CDR3nt: TGTGCCAGCAGCTCGACTAGCGGGAGTAAGTACGAGCAGTACTTC

j_gene: TRBJ1-5
v_gene: TRBV28
d_gene: .
abundance: .
CDR3aa: CASSPQLGGQPQHF
CDR3nt: TGTGCCAGCAGTCCACAACTGGGAGGACAGCCCCAGCATTTT

j_gene: TRBJ1-2
v_gene: TRBV28
d_gene: .
abundance: .
CDR3aa: CASSLTEDHDGYTF
CDR3nt: TGTGCCAGCAGTTTAACAGAAGACCATGATGGCTACACCTTC

j_gene: TRBJ2-5
v_gene: TRBV7-2
d_gene: TRBD2
abundance: .
CDR3aa: CASSRDYSKTETQYF
CDR3nt: TGTGCCAGCAGCCGGGACTACTCAAAGACGGAGACCCAGTACTTC

j_gene: TRBJ2-1
v_gene: TRBV15
d_gene: .
abundance: .
CDR3aa: CATSRDQRAYNEQFF
CDR3nt: TGTGCCACCAGCAGAGACCAGCGGGCCTACAATGAGCAGTTCTTC

j_gene: TRBJ1-6
v_gene: TRBV7-8
d_gene: .
abundance: .
CDR3aa: CASSLGLMSGMGNSPLHF
CDR3nt: TGTGCCAGCAGCTTAGGCTTAATGTCGGGAATGGGGAATTCACCCCTCCACTTT

j_gene: TRBJ1-4
v_gene: TRBV28
d_gene: .
abundance: .
CDR3aa: CASSSPRTNEKLFF
CDR3nt: TGTGCCAGCAGTTCTCCACGGACTAATGAAAAACTGTTTTTT

j_gene: TRBJ1-1
v_gene: TRBV3-1/TRBV3-2
d_gene: .
abundance: .
CDR3aa: CASSDYRSQGKENTEAFF
CDR3nt: TGTGCCAGCAGCGATTACCGGTCCCAGGGAAAAGAGAACACTGAAGCTTTCTTT

j_gene: TRBJ1-4
v_gene: TRBV4-3
d_gene: TRBD1
abundance: .
CDR3aa: CASSQDTGTGNLRDEKLFF
CDR3nt: TGCGCCAGCAGCCAAGACACCGGGACAGGCAACCTCCGGGATGAAAAACTGTTTTTT